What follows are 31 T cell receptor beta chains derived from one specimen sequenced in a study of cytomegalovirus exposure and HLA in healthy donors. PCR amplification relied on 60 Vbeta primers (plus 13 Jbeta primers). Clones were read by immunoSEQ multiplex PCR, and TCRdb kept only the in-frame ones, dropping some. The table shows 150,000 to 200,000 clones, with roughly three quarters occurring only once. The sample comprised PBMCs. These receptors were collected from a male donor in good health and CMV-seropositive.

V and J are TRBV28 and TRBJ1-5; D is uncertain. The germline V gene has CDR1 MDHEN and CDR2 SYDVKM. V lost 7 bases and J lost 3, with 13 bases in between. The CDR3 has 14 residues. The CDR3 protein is CASTPGGNNQPQHF. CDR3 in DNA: TGTGCCAGCACCCCTGGAGGGAACAATCAGCCCCAGCATTTT.

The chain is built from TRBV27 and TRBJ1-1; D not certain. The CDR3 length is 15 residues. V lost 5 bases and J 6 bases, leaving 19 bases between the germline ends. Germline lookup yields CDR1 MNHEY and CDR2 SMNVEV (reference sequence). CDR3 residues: CASSPTAGGKAEAFF. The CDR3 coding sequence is TGTGCCAGCAGTCCCACGGCCGGAGGGAAGGCTGAAGCTTTCTTT.

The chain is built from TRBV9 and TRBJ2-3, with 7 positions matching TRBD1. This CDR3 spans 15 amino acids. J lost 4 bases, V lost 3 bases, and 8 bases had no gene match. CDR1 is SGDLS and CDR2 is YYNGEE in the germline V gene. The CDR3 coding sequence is TGTGCCAGCAGCGGCCTACAGGGGAACCCAGATACGCAGTATTTT. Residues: CASSGLQGNPDTQYF.

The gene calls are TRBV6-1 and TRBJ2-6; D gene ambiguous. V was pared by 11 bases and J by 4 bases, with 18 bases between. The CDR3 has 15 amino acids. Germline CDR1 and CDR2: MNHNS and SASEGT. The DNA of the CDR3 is TGTGCCCTGGCTCCAATGGGCTCCGGGGCCAACGTCCTGACTTTC. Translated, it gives CALAPMGSGANVLTF.

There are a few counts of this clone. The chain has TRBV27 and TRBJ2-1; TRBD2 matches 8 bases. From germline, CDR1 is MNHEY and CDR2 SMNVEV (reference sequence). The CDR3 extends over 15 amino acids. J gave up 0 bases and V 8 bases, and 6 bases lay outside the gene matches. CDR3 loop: CASSIAGTSYNEQFF. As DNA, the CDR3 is TGTGCCAGCTCGATAGCGGGGACCTCCTACAATGAGCAGTTCTTC.

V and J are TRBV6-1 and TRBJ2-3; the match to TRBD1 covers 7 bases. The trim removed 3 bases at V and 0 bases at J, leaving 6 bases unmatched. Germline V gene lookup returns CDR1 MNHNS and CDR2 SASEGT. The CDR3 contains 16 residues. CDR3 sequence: CASSDRDSVSTDTQYF. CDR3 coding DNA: TGTGCCAGCAGTGACCGGGACAGTGTTAGCACAGATACGCAGTATTTT.

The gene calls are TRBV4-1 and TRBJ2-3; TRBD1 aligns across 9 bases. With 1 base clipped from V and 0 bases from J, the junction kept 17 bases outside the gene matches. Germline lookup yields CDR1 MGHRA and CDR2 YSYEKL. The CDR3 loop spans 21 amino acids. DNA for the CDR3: TGCGCCAGCAGCCAAGTCGCGGGACAGGGAATGCCCTTTACTAGCACAGATACGCAGTATTTT. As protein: CASSQVAGQGMPFTSTDTQYF.

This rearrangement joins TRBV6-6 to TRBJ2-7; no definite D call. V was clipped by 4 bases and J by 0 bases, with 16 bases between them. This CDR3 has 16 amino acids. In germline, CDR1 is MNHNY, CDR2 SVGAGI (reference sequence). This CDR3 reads CASSLRHQVLSYEQYF. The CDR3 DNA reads TGTGCCAGCAGTTTAAGACACCAGGTTCTCTCCTACGAGCAGTACTTC.

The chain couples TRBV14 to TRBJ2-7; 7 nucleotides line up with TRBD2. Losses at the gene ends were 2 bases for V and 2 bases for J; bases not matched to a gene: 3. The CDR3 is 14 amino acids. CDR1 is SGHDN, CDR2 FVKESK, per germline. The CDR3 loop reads CASSQTGGTYEQYF. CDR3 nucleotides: TGTGCCAGCAGCCAAACGGGGGGAACCTACGAGCAGTACTTC.

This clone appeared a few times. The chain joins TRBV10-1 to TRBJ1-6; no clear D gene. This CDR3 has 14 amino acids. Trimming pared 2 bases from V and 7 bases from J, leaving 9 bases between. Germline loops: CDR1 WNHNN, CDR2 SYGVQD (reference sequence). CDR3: CASSELPFNSPLHF. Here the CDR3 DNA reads TGCGCCAGCAGTGAGCTCCCCTTCAATTCACCCCTCCACTTT.

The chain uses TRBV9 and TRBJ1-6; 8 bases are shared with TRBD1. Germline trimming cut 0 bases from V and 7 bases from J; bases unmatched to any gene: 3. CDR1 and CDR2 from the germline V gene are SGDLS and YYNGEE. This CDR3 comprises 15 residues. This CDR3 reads CASSVDRTGNSPLHF. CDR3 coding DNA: TGTGCCAGCAGCGTAGACAGGACAGGGAATTCACCCCTCCACTTT.

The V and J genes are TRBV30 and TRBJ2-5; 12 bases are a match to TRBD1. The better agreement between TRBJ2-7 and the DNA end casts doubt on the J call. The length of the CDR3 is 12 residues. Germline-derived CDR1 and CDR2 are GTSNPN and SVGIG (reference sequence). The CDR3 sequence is CVAGQGAGEQYF. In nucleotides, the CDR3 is TGTGTGGCGGGACAGGGGGCAGGCGAGCAGTACTTC.

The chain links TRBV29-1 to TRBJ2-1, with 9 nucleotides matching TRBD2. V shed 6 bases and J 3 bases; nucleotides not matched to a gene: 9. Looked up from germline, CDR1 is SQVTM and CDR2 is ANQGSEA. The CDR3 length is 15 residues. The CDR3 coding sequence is TGCAGCGTGGGTCGTCTAGCGGGGAACTACAATGAGCAGTTCTTC. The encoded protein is CSVGRLAGNYNEQFF.

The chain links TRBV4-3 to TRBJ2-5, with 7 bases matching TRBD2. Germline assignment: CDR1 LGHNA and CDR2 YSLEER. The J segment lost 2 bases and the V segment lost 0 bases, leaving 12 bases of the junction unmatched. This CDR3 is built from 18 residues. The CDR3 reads CASSQDWSSGGSQETQYF. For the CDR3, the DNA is TGCGCCAGCAGCCAAGACTGGTCATCGGGGGGATCTCAAGAGACCCAGTACTTC.

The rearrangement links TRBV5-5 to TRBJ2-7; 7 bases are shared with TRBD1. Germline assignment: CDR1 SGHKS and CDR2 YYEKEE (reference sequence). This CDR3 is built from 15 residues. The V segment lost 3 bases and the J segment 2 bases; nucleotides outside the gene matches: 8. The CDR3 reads CASSYQQGPTYEQYF. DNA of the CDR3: TGTGCCAGCAGCTACCAACAGGGGCCAACCTACGAGCAGTACTTC.

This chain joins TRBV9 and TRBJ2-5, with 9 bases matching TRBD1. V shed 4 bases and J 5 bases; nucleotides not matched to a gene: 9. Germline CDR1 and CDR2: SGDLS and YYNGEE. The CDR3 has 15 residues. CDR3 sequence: CASSIHRDRDETQYF. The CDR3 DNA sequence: TGTGCCAGCAGCATCCACCGGGACAGGGATGAGACCCAGTACTTC.

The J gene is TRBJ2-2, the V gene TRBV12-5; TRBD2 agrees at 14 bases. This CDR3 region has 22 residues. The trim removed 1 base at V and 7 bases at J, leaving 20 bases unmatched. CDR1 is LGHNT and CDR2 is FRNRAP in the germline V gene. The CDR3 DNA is TGTGCTAGTGGTTTGGGTAGGGGTTCTGGGGGACTAGCGGGAGATAAAGGCGGGGAGCTGTTTTTT. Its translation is CASGLGRGSGGLAGDKGGELFF.

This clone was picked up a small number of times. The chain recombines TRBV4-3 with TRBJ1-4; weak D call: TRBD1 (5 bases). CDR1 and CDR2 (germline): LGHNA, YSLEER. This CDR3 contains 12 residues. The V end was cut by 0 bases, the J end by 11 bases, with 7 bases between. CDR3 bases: TGCGCCAGCAGCCAAGACCGGGGGAAACTGTTTTTT. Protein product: CASSQDRGKLFF.

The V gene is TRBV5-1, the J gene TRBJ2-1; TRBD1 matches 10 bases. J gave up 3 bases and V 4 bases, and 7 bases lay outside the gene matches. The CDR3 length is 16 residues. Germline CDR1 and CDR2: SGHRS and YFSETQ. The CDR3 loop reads CASSIQGTGDYNEQFF. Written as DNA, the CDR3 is TGCGCCAGCAGCATCCAGGGGACAGGGGACTACAATGAGCAGTTCTTC.

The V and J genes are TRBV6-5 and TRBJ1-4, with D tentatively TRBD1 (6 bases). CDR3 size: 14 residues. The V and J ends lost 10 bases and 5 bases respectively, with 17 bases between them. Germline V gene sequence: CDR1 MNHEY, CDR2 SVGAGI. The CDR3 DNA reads TGTGCCACCAAACCGGGACAAAGCAATGAAAAACTGTTTTTT. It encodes CATKPGQSNEKLFF.

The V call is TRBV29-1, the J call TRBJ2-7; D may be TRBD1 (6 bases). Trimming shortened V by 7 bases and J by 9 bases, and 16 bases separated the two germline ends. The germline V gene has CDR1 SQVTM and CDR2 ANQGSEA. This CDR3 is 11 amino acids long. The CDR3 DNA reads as TGCAGCGCCGGGGCGACAGGTGTGCAGTACTTC. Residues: CSAGATGVQYF.

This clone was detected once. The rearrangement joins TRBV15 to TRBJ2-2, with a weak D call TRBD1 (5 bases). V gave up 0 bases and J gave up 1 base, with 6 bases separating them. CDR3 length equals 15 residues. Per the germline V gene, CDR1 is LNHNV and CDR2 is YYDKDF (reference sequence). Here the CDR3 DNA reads TGTGCCACCAGCAGAGAGCAGGGGAACACCGGGGAGCTGTTTTTT. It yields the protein CATSREQGNTGELFF.

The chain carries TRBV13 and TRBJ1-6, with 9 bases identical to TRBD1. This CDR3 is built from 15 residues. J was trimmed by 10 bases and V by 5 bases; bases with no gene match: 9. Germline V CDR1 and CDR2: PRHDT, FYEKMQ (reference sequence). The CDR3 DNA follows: TGTGCCAGCAGCCTGGGACAGGGCAAGGGATCACCCCTCCACTTT. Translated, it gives CASSLGQGKGSPLHF. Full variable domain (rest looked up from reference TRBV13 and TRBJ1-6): AAGVIQSPRHLIKEKRETATLKCYPIPRHDTVYWYQQGPGQDPQFLISFYEKMQSDKGSIPDRFSAQQFSDYHSELNMSSLELGDSALYFCASSLGQGKGSPLHFGNGTRLTVT.

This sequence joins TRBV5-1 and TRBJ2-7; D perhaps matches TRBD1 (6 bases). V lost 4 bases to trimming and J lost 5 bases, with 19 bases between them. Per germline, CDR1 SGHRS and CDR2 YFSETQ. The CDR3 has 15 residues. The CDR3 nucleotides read TGCGCCAGCAGCCTACAGGGAATAGGTCTGGACGAGCAGTACTTC. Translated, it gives CASSLQGIGLDEQYF.

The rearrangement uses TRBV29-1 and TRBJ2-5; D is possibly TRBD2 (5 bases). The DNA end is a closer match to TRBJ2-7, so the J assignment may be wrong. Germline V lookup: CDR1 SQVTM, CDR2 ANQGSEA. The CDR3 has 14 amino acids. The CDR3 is CSVETAENSYEQYF. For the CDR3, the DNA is TGCAGCGTTGAAACAGCGGAGAACTCCTACGAGCAGTACTTC.

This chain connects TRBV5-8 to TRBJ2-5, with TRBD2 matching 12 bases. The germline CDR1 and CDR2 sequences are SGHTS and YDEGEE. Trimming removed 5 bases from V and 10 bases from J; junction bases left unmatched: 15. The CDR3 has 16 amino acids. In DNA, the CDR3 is TGTGCCAGCAGTCGTCACCTAGCGGGGGGGGACCAGGACCAGTACTTC. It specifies CASSRHLAGGDQDQYF.

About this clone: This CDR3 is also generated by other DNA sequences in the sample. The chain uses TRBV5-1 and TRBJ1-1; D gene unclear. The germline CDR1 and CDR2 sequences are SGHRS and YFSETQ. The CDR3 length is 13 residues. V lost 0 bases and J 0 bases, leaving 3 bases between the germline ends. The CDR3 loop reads CASSLVVNTEAFF. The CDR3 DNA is TGCGCCAGCAGCTTGGTCGTGAACACTGAAGCTTTCTTT.

The CDR3 region has the DNA TGTGCCAGCAGGACCCTCGGGGATGAGCAGTTCTTC. Translating it yields CASRTLGDEQFF. The chain has TRBV2 and TRBJ2-1, with a tentative D call TRBD2 (5 bases). The length of the CDR3 is 12 residues. The germline V gene has CDR1 SNHLY and CDR2 FYNNEI. The germline V and J ends were trimmed by 6 bases and 8 bases, with 11 bases remaining between them.

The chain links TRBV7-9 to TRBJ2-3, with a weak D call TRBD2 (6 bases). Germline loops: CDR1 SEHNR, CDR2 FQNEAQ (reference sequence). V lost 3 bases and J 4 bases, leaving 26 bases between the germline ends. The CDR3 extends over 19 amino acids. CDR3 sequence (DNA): TGTGCCAGCAGCTTCCCAAGGAGGGGTCAGGGCCCATCATCAGATACGCAGTATTTT. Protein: CASSFPRRGQGPSSDTQYF.

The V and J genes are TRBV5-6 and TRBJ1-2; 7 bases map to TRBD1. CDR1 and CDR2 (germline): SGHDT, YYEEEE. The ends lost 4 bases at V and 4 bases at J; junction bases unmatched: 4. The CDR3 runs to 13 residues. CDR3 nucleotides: TGTGCCAGCAGCGGCGGGACAGTCTATGGCTACACCTTC. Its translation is CASSGGTVYGYTF. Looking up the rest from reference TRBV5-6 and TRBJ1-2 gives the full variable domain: DAGVTQSPTHLIKTRGQQVTLRCSPKSGHDTVSWYQQALGQGPQFIFQYYEEEERQRGNFPDRFSGHQFPNYSSELNVNALLLGDSALYLCASSGGTVYGYTFGSGTRLTVV.

The CDR3 protein is CASSQGREVGELFF. In DNA form, the CDR3 reads TGTGCCAGCAGCCAAGGGAGGGAGGTCGGGGAGCTGTTTTTT. The chain links TRBV27 to TRBJ2-2; 7 positions agree with TRBD2. The J segment lost 7 bases and the V segment lost 6 bases, leaving 8 bases of the junction unmatched. The CDR3 consists of 14 residues. Germline assignment: CDR1 MNHEY and CDR2 SMNVEV (reference sequence).